This entry is about one T cell receptor (beta chain). This clone was seen more than once but under ten times. Its target antigen remains unknown. Base qualities are not recorded, but no much larger clone differs from it by a single base. This sample stems from a study of cytomegalovirus exposure and HLA in healthy donors (dated by TCRdb to about 2017). Context from the whole study: According to an earlier analysis of several hundred of the donors, some 180 million T cells yielded roughly 110 million unique TCR beta sequences and about 300 Gb of sequence data. Among roughly 400 genotyped donors of the cohort, an average of around 250,000 unique TCR beta nucleotide sequences was sequenced per donor, of which 15% to 20% were non-productive. Along with the approximately 620-subject first cohort, a separate validation cohort of around 120 different subjects was used. The genetic ancestry cluster associated with self-reported Caucasian donors included over 80% of the 300 to 450 genotyped donors. The study aimed to test whether signatures of past pathogen exposure could be identified by cataloging public T cell receptors. Every repertoire in the discovery cohort had been generated on one and the same sequencing platform. An early release that covered 500 to 800 HLA-typed donors contained around 300 gigabases of sequencing data and tens of millions of unique TCR sequences. The number of typed donors differed by locus: roughly 620-640 for A, B, C, DRB1 and DQB1; some 500 for DQA1; approximately 610 for DPA1; and about 450 for DPB1. Rather than drawing on any new phenotypic data, the later analysis identified candidate immune exposures from TCR beta sequences and the way those sequences occurred across donors. The study profiled the T cell repertoires of 500 to 800 subjects by immunosequencing and related them to cytomegalovirus serostatus. In a later analysis, previously published TCR beta repertoires from 550 to 700 donors were re-analyzed and high-resolution HLA genotyping was added so that TCR occurrence patterns could be studied. To decide whether each TCR beta V gene segment behaved as functional or pseudogenic, an earlier analysis of several hundred of the donors relied on high-throughput TCR beta sequencing. To predict cytomegalovirus infection status, the study brought together high-throughput TCR immunosequencing, statistical association of individual TCRs with disease status, and machine learning. A later genetic analysis took genome-wide SNP genotypes for about 55% of the roughly 700 donors and used that subset as a discovery cohort. Donor age, sex, ethnicity and CMV serostatus were collected together with the repertoire data. Class I and class II HLA loci were covered by the typing at four-digit resolution. Roughly five DR-DQ haplotypes were handled as single units for association and clustering because linkage in the cohort was strong.

In total, around 600 healthy bone marrow donors made up the cohort. At the time of sampling, every cohort member was nominally healthy, though immune exposures that went unrecorded were likely present. The donor tested CMV seronegative and was one of the 352 seronegative cohort members. Each donor provided a peripheral blood sample, and peripheral blood mononuclear cells were used for TCR beta sequencing. The Qiagen DNeasy Blood Extraction Kit was used to extract genomic DNA from the blood cell samples. Library preparation used the immunoSEQ multiplex PCR assay. A mixture of 60 forward primers for TCR Vbeta segments and 13 reverse primers for TCR Jbeta segments was used in the multiplex PCR. A multiplex PCR assay on genomic DNA amplified the CDR3 region of rearranged TCR beta genes. The amplified TCR beta libraries were sequenced on the Illumina HiSeq System as 87-base-pair reads. As for the original processing: Across the 500 to 850 repertoires, a later analysis counted tens of millions of unique TCR beta chains, 9.5 million to 12 million of which were shared by at least two donors. To remove PCR and sequencing errors, raw reads were error-corrected and collapsed into unique sequences using a nearest-neighbor algorithm that merged closely related sequences. CDR3 sequences were aligned to IMGT reference sequences to assign V, D and J gene segments. For a sequence to be retained, a match of at least six nucleotides to both a V gene segment and a J gene segment was required. Rearrangements were called productive when the CDR3 lacked stop codons and stayed in frame with V and J; all others were non-productive. CDR3 was defined according to IMGT convention as the region running from the second conserved V-encoded cysteine to the conserved J-encoded phenylalanine. In an earlier analysis of roughly 580 of the donors, sequences lacking an unambiguous match to a single V gene segment were excluded. In an earlier analysis of several hundred of the donors, V segments were called functional above 56.7% productive rearrangements and were called segregating when the between-donor standard deviation exceeded 5%. A statistical classification framework was developed to diagnose cytomegalovirus status using the catalog of TCR beta chain sequences. V and J gene assignment, in a later analysis, came from comparing TCR nucleotide sequences with IMGT/GENE-DB human TR gene sequences. The TCRdist pipeline was used in a later analysis to assign CDR3 sequences and most-parsimonious VDJ recombination scenarios. A later analysis defined each TCR beta chain by its CDR3 amino acid sequence plus V-gene family, and excluded reads lacking a unique V-gene family. As a way to deal with suspected cross-contamination and a sequencing artifact, a later analysis dropped 450 to 600 nucleotide sequences that were highly shared and had low generation probability. In a later analysis, a clonal expansion index was calculated for each public chain from normalized within-repertoire ranks of inferred template counts. In a later analysis, generation probabilities were computed with a VDJ recombination model fitted to out-of-frame rearrangements, and the resulting probabilities were checked against IGoR. A later analysis scored TCR-TCR, TCR-HLA and TCR-CMV co-occurrence with hypergeometric tests, applying a repertoire-size bias correction to TCR pairs. A later analysis estimated false discovery rates by permuting HLA or CMV assignments 20 times. In a later analysis, co-occurring TCRs were grouped using DBSCAN, and TCRdist sequence similarity was added for clustering within HLA-allele-positive subsets. For co-occurrence clustering, repertoires with fewer than 30,000 or more than 120,000 public chains were excluded, along with roughly 5 repertoires with anomalous nucleotide sharing. The table comes from immuneACCESS by way of TCRdb, which keeps in-frame sequences with V and J called. Part of the clones is missing from these tables; in studies checked, under half for an unresolved V gene and the rest for unknown reasons. V and J calls and clone size are copied from that table; D and trimming were computed from the DNA. This sample is represented by under 200,000 clones; around 77% of them were singletons. The ten largest clones add up to under 2.5% of the sample.

Summary of the overall study and its limitations: Correlated functional status among segregating V segments might be attributable to linkage disequilibrium, but an unknown experimental factor could not be ruled out. According to a later genetic analysis, donors in an Asian-associated ancestry cluster had fewer N-insertions in productive TCRs than the approximately 610-donor mean. This cohort had only TCR beta chains sequenced, and the lack of alpha or paired-chain data limited which features could be detected. In an earlier analysis of 587 of the donors, most TCR beta V segments appeared in productive rearrangements about 90% or about 30% of the time, broadly matching IMGT annotations. HLA typing was unavailable for some donors at each locus, so association tests used only the typed subset. According to a later analysis, most CMV-associated TCR beta chains appeared to be HLA-restricted, and the HLA associations seemed to be driven largely by CMV exposure. Specific HLA alleles were associated with more than 15,000 TCR beta sequences at a false discovery rate of 0.05 in a later analysis. Sequencing depth was assumed to be roughly uniform across donors in the presence/absence analyses, though that assumption may not hold. A few of the identified cytomegalovirus-associated TCR beta chains were confirmed in vitro to be specific for cytomegalovirus antigens. A further reported finding was that TCR beta sequences accurately predicted the HLA-A and HLA-B alleles for most subjects in the first cohort. Immune exposure information for the cohort was limited to CMV serostatus. A later analysis found that TCR association rates varied across HLA loci, with DRB1 alleles showing the most associated TCRs and HLA-C alleles the fewest. In a later analysis, several top co-occurrence clusters were reported to appear linked to parvovirus B19, influenza, CMV and Epstein-Barr virus. The authors suggested that the approach could potentially be extended to other disease states and immunological phenotypes. When HLA alleles, especially DR and DQ, strongly co-occurred, TCR associations were difficult to assign to individual alleles. Roughly 17 rarely observed V segments, including chromosome 9 orphons, were excluded from the earlier analysis of some 590 of the donors because counts were too low. Because the 87-base-pair reads could not distinguish some IMGT-functional V segments, including TRBV6-2 and TRBV6-3, those segments were excluded. V-gene and J-gene trimming of TCR beta chains was associated with a missense DCLRE1C variant in a later genetic analysis, and the association was replicated in an independent cohort. Cytomegalovirus status was reported to be diagnosed by the classifier with high specificity and sensitivity in both the original and validation cohorts. The study listed around 160 TCR beta chains as associated with cytomegalovirus. Most TCR sequences were seen in very few donors, while some public TCRs were found in many individuals. In a later analysis, HLA-associated TCR beta chains showed more clonal expansion and lower generation probabilities than non-associated chains that were equally common. A cluster of highly shared sequence variants was judged likely to represent a technical artifact of the sequencing pipeline.

CDR1 and CDR2 (SGHRS, YFSETQ) derive from the germline V gene. V drops 1 base and J drops 2 bases, leaving 11 bases in between. The CDR3 runs 15 residues from the cysteine to the phenylalanine. Of the read, only the CDR3 DNA is kept; its 45 bases are in frame from base 1. Sequenced sample: PBMCs. The chain is encoded by TRBV5-1 joined to TRBJ2-3; perhaps TRBD2 is the D gene, with 6 bases matching. The clonotype comes from a man aged 60 to 75 in good health and CMV-seronegative. The CDR3 has the sequence CASSLRGIDTDTQYF. In nucleotides, the sequence is TGCGCCAGCAGCTTGCGGGGGATCGACACAGATACGCAGTATTTT. Where the CDR3 stops, the reference TRBV5-1 and TRBJ2-3 genes take over; the full variable domain is KAGVTQTPRYLIKTRGQQVTLSCSPISGHRSVSWYQQTPGQGLQFLFEYFSETQRNKGNFPGRFSGRQFSNSRSEMNVSTLELGDSALYLCASSLRGIDTDTQYFGPGTRLTVL.